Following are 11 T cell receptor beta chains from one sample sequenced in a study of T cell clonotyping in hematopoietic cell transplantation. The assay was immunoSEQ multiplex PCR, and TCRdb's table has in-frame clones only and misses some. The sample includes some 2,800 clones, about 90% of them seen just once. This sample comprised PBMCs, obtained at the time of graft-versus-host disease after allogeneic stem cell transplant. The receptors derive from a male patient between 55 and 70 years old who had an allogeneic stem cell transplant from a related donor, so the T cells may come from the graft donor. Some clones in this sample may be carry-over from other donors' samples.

The CDR3 region is CASSPFWTLEKLFF. The DNA of the CDR3 is TGTGCCAGCTCACCATTCTGGACACTAGAAAAACTGTTTTTT. The chain links TRBV18 to TRBJ1-4; D might be TRBD1 (5 bases). Germline V gene data show CDR1 as KGHSH and CDR2 as LQKENI. The CDR3 contains 14 residues. V lost 2 bases, J lost 8 bases, and 12 bases lay in between.

The CDR3 protein is CASSLRGTQETQYF. The CDR3 DNA follows: TGTGCCAGCAGCTTAAGGGGGACCCAAGAGACCCAGTACTTC. This sequence joins TRBV13 and TRBJ2-5, with a possible D match to TRBD1 (6 bases). CDR1 PRHDT and CDR2 FYEKMQ come from the germline V gene (reference sequence). Trimming shortened V by 2 bases and J by 1 base, and 8 bases separated the two germline ends. The CDR3 extends over 14 amino acids.

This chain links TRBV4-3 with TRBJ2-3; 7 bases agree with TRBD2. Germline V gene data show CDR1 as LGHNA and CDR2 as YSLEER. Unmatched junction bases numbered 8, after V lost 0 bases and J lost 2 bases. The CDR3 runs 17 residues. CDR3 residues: CASSQDNPRGTTDTQYF. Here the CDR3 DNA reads TGCGCCAGCAGCCAAGACAATCCGCGGGGGACCACAGATACGCAGTATTTT.

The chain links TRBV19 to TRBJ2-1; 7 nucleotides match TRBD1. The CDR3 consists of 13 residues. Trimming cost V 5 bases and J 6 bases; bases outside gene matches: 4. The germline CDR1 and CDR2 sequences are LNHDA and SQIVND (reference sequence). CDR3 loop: CASSWAGGNEQFF. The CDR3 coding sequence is TGTGCCAGTAGTTGGGCAGGGGGCAATGAGCAGTTCTTC. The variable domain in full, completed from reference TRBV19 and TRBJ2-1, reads DGGITQSPKYLFRKEGQNVTLSCEQNLNHDAMYWYRQDPGQGLRLIYYSQIVNDFQKGDIAEGYSVSREKKESFPLTVTSAQKNPTAFYLCASSWAGGNEQFFGPGTRLTVL.

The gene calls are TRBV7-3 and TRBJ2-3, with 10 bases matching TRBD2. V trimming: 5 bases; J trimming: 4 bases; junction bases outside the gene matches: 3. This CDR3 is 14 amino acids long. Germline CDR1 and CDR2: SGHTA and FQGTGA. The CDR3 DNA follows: TGTGCCAGCAGCCCCGGGACTAGCGCAGATACGCAGTATTTT. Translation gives CASSPGTSADTQYF.

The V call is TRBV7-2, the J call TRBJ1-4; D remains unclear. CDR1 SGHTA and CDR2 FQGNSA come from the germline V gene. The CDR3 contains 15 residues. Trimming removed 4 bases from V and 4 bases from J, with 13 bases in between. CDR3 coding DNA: TGTGCCAGCAGCTCGGACGGACTTAATAATGAAAAACTGTTTTTT. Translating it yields CASSSDGLNNEKLFF.

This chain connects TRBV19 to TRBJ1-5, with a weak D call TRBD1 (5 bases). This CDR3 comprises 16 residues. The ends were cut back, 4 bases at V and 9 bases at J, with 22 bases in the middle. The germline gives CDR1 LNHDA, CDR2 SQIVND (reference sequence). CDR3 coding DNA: TGTGCCAGTAGTAGGGACCGCGGGGCCGTGGTTGGGCCCCAGCATTTT. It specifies CASSRDRGAVVGPQHF. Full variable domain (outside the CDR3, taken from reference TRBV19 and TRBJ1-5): DGGITQSPKYLFRKEGQNVTLSCEQNLNHDAMYWYRQDPGQGLRLIYYSQIVNDFQKGDIAEGYSVSREKKESFPLTVTSAQKNPTAFYLCASSRDRGAVVGPQHFGDGTRLSIL.

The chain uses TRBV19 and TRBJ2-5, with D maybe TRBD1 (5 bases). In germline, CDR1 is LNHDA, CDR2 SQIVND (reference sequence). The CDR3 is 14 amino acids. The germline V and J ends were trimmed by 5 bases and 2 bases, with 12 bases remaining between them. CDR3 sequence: CASSLDQGQETQYF. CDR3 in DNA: TGTGCCAGTAGTCTCGACCAGGGACAAGAGACCCAGTACTTC.

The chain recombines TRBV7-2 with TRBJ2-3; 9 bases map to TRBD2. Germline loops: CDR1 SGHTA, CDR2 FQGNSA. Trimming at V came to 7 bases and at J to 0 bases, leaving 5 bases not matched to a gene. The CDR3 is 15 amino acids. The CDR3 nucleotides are TGTGCCAGCATTAAGCGGGGGGAAAGCACAGATACGCAGTATTTT. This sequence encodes CASIKRGESTDTQYF.

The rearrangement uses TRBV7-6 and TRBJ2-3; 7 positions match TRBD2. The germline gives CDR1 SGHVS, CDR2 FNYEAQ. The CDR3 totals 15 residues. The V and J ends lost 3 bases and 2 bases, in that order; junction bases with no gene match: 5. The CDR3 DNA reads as TGTGCCAGCAGCTTTTCTAGCGGTTACACAGATACGCAGTATTTT. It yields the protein CASSFSSGYTDTQYF.

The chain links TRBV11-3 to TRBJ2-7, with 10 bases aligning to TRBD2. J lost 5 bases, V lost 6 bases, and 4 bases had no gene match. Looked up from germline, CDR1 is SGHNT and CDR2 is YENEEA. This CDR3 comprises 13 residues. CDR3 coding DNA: TGTGCCAGCAGGGCTAGCGGGAGCGACGAGCAGTACTTC. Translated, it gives CASRASGSDEQYF.